A selection of T cell receptor beta chains follows, all from one sample in a study of identical twins. MiXCR, run by TCRdb on the 5' RACE reads, gives a single entry per CDR3 protein. This sample has roughly 690,000 distinct CDR3 sequences; 21% occur once, and the top ten carry about 4.3%. This sample also belongs to another study, concerning T cells expressing NK-cell markers.

The sequenced material came from PBMCs. These receptors were taken from a woman younger than 35 in good health. The CDR3 runs from the conserved cysteine through the conserved F or W. Each record gives: clone size, V gene, D gene, J gene, CDR3 protein, CDR3 DNA. A D gene is named only where the DNA matches it firmly. Expanded clones get a size class; other rows say once, few or many, or leave the size out.

size: few
V: TRBV10-1
D: TRBD2
J: TRBJ2-1
CDR3: CASSPIAGDEQFF
DNA: TGCGCCAGCAGCCCCATAGCGGGGGATGAGCAGTTCTTC

size: few
V: TRBV9
D: .
J: TRBJ2-3
CDR3: CASSVGVGATDTQYF
DNA: TGTGCCAGCAGCGTAGGTGTGGGGGCCACAGATACGCAGTATTTT

size: many
V: TRBV7-6
D: .
J: TRBJ1-3
CDR3: CASSLESPRSGNTIYF
DNA: TGTGCCAGCAGCTTAGAAAGCCCTCGCTCTGGAAACACCATATATTTT

size: few
V: TRBV20-1
D: .
J: TRBJ2-5
CDR3: CSASLLGVRIGETQYF
DNA: TGCAGTGCTAGCCTTTTGGGAGTACGTATAGGGGAGACCCAGTACTTC

size: few
V: TRBV4-1
D: TRBD2
J: TRBJ2-7
CDR3: CASSLKAGGPNEQYF
DNA: TGCGCCAGCAGCTTAAAAGCGGGAGGGCCGAATGAGCAGTACTTC

size: few
V: TRBV12-3/TRBV12-4
D: .
J: TRBJ2-7
CDR3: CASSLGIGQSYEQYF
DNA: TGTGCCAGCAGTTTAGGTATTGGACAGTCCTACGAGCAGTACTTC

size: few
V: TRBV6-1
D: .
J: TRBJ1-2
CDR3: CASSEVTTGHYGYTF
DNA: TGTGCCAGCAGTGAAGTTACGACAGGACACTATGGCTACACCTTC

size: few
V: TRBV15
D: .
J: TRBJ2-1
CDR3: CATSIRTGNEQFF
DNA: TGTGCCACCAGCATAAGAACAGGGAATGAGCAGTTCTTC

size: few
V: TRBV20-1
D: .
J: TRBJ2-3
CDR3: CSARGTVDTQYF
DNA: TGCAGTGCTAGGGGCACTGTAGATACGCAGTATTTT

size: .
V: TRBV9
D: .
J: TRBJ2-7
CDR3: CASSVGPNSYEQYF
DNA: TGTGCCAGCAGCGTAGGTCCCAACTCCTACGAGCAGTACTTC

size: many
V: TRBV12-3/TRBV12-4
D: .
J: TRBJ1-1
CDR3: CASSFGPGEGAFF
DNA: TGTGCCAGCAGTTTTGGACCGGGAGAAGGGGCTTTCTTT

size: many
V: TRBV20-1
D: TRBD2
J: TRBJ2-5
CDR3: CSAPSGGREETQYF
DNA: TGCAGTGCCCCTAGCGGGGGTAGGGAAGAGACCCAGTACTTC

size: .
V: TRBV20-1
D: TRBD2
J: TRBJ2-1
CDR3: CSALRGDEQFF
DNA: TGCAGTGCTCTCCGGGGGGATGAGCAGTTCTTC

size: many
V: TRBV12-3/TRBV12-4
D: .
J: TRBJ1-5
CDR3: CASSLAGNQPQHF
DNA: TGTGCCAGCAGCTTAGCGGGCAATCAGCCCCAGCATTTT

size: many
V: TRBV18
D: .
J: TRBJ1-5
CDR3: CASSPAPGNAQPQHF
DNA: TGTGCCAGCTCACCCGCTCCAGGGAACGCTCAGCCCCAGCATTTT

size: many
V: TRBV20-1
D: .
J: TRBJ2-1
CDR3: CSARDAGGPGNEQFF
DNA: TGCAGTGCTAGAGACGCCGGAGGGCCGGGTAATGAGCAGTTCTTC

size: few
V: TRBV7-9
D: .
J: TRBJ2-7
CDR3: CASSGRTAEDEQYF
DNA: TGTGCCAGCAGCGGACGGACGGCCGAGGACGAGCAGTACTTC

size: many
V: TRBV5-1
D: .
J: TRBJ2-5
CDR3: CASSLGGAETQYF
DNA: TGTGCCAGCAGCTTAGGAGGGGCAGAGACCCAGTACTTC

size: .
V: TRBV20-1
D: .
J: TRBJ2-3
CDR3: CSARGQRKGPDTQYF
DNA: TGCAGTGCTAGAGGCCAGAGGAAGGGGCCGGATACGCAGTATTTT

size: .
V: TRBV3-1
D: TRBD2
J: TRBJ2-3
CDR3: CASGRTSGYTDTQYF
DNA: TGTGCCAGCGGAAGGACTAGCGGGTACACAGATACGCAGTATTTT

size: .
V: TRBV6-5
D: .
J: TRBJ2-7
CDR3: CASSPGTPQQYF
DNA: TGTGCCAGCAGCCCCGGGACACCCCAGCAGTACTTC

size: .
V: TRBV29-1
D: TRBD2
J: TRBJ2-1
CDR3: CSVELAGWKQFF
DNA: TGCAGCGTTGAACTAGCGGGGTGGAAGCAGTTCTTC

size: .
V: TRBV5-1
D: TRBD2
J: TRBJ2-1
CDR3: CASSRLAGSHNEQFF
DNA: TGCGCCAGCAGCAGGCTAGCGGGGTCCCACAATGAGCAGTTCTTC

size: many
V: TRBV7-9
D: .
J: TRBJ1-2
CDR3: CASSTHLTPLRGYTF
DNA: TGTGCCAGCAGCACTCACCTGACCCCTTTACGGGGCTACACCTTC

size: .
V: TRBV20-1
D: .
J: TRBJ2-1
CDR3: CSARGFYNEQFF
DNA: TGCAGTGCTAGGGGATTCTACAATGAGCAGTTCTTC

size: .
V: TRBV6-2/TRBV6-3
D: .
J: TRBJ2-7
CDR3: CASSSAGRGPYEQYF
DNA: TGTGCCAGCAGTTCTGCGGGCAGGGGTCCCTACGAGCAGTACTTC

size: .
V: TRBV12-3/TRBV12-4
D: TRBD1
J: TRBJ1-1
CDR3: CASSPSDRATEAFF
DNA: TGTGCCAGCAGTCCGTCCGACAGGGCCACTGAAGCTTTCTTT

size: many
V: TRBV12-3/TRBV12-4
D: TRBD2
J: TRBJ2-7
CDR3: CASSSTSGPSYEQYF
DNA: TGTGCCAGCAGTTCGACTAGCGGCCCGTCCTACGAGCAGTACTTC

size: few
V: TRBV5-1
D: .
J: TRBJ1-1
CDR3: CASSPGTDEAFF
DNA: TGCGCCAGCAGCCCCGGGACCGATGAAGCTTTCTTT

size: .
V: TRBV10-3
D: TRBD2
J: TRBJ2-1
CDR3: CAISQLAGSYNEQFF
DNA: TGTGCCATCAGTCAGCTAGCGGGGTCCTACAATGAGCAGTTCTTC

size: few
V: TRBV6-5
D: .
J: TRBJ1-5
CDR3: CASSHPYVSPYSNQPQHF
DNA: TGTGCCAGCAGTCACCCTTACGTAAGCCCGTATAGCAATCAGCCCCAGCATTTT

size: .
V: TRBV6-1
D: TRBD1
J: TRBJ2-4
CDR3: CASSPPLSGGGWDIQYF
DNA: TGTGCCAGCAGCCCTCCCTTATCAGGGGGCGGGTGGGACATTCAGTACTTC

size: few
V: TRBV5-1
D: .
J: TRBJ2-5
CDR3: CASSLDGDLQETQYF
DNA: TGCGCCAGCAGCTTGGATGGGGACCTACAAGAGACCCAGTACTTC

size: .
V: TRBV27
D: .
J: TRBJ2-1
CDR3: CASREISGEQFF
DNA: TGTGCCAGCAGGGAAATCAGCGGTGAGCAGTTCTTC

size: many
V: TRBV5-1
D: .
J: TRBJ2-3
CDR3: CASSLSGRDTQYF
DNA: TGCGCCAGCAGCTTGTCGGGGAGGGATACGCAGTATTTT

size: few
V: TRBV5-1
D: TRBD2
J: TRBJ2-3
CDR3: CASSWTSGRKDTQYF
DNA: TGCGCCAGCAGCTGGACTAGCGGGAGGAAAGATACGCAGTATTTT

size: few
V: TRBV7-6
D: .
J: TRBJ2-3
CDR3: CASSLLGGGGARTDTQYF
DNA: TGTGCCAGCAGCTTATTAGGGGGAGGCGGGGCCCGCACAGATACGCAGTATTTT

size: few
V: TRBV11-2
D: TRBD2
J: TRBJ2-2
CDR3: CASSFPGPGTSEVGGELFF
DNA: TGTGCCAGCAGCTTCCCCGGGCCCGGGACTAGTGAGGTTGGCGGGGAGCTGTTTTTT

size: few
V: TRBV5-1
D: TRBD2
J: TRBJ2-1
CDR3: CASSWEGQDEQFF
DNA: TGCGCCAGCAGCTGGGAGGGCCAGGATGAGCAGTTCTTC

size: few
V: TRBV5-5
D: .
J: TRBJ2-7
CDR3: CASIRTRTANLYYEQYF
DNA: TGTGCCAGCATCCGGACCCGGACGGCCAACTTATACTACGAGCAGTACTTC

size: .
V: TRBV20-1
D: .
J: TRBJ1-4
CDR3: CSASVQGGPNEKLFF
DNA: TGCAGTGCTAGCGTACAGGGTGGACCTAATGAAAAACTGTTTTTT

size: .
V: TRBV20-1
D: .
J: TRBJ2-7
CDR3: CSASRGRLEQYF
DNA: TGCAGTGCTAGTCGGGGCCGCCTTGAGCAGTACTTC

size: few
V: TRBV5-5
D: .
J: TRBJ1-2
CDR3: CASSFGFAYGYTF
DNA: TGTGCCAGCAGCTTTGGGTTTGCCTATGGCTACACCTTC

size: .
V: TRBV12-5
D: .
J: TRBJ1-2
CDR3: CASGLAPHYYGYTF
DNA: TGTGCTAGTGGTTTGGCCCCCCATTACTATGGCTACACCTTC

size: few
V: TRBV5-6
D: TRBD2
J: TRBJ2-1
CDR3: CASSLKSGRYVRDEQFF
DNA: TGTGCCAGCAGCTTGAAGAGCGGGAGGTACGTAAGGGATGAGCAGTTCTTC